The next 24 T cell receptor beta chains were all read from a single sample in a study of cytomegalovirus exposure and HLA in healthy donors. The PCR used 60 Vbeta and 13 Jbeta primers. Method: immunoSEQ multiplex PCR; TCRdb's copy keeps in-frame clones and lacks some. The repertoire consists of roughly 200,000 clones, with 80% occurring once and the leading ten covering under 0.8%. The sample comprised PBMCs. The receptors were sampled from a boy aged 5-17 years in good health and CMV-seronegative.

This clone was seen only a few times. The chain carries TRBV9 and TRBJ1-1; D possibly corresponds to TRBD1 (5 bases). The V gene's germline CDR1 is SGDLS and CDR2 YYNGEE. CDR3 size: 14 residues. The V end lost 2 bases, the J end lost 1 base, and 9 bases lay between the germline ends. Here the CDR3 reads CASSVTGGNTEAFF. The CDR3 DNA reads TGTGCCAGCAGCGTTACCGGGGGGAACACTGAAGCTTTCTTT. Supplemented by reference TRBV9 and TRBJ1-1, the full variable domain reads DSGVTQTPKHLITATGQRVTLRCSPRSGDLSVYWYQQSLDQGLQFLIQYYNGEERAKGNILERFSAQQFPDLHSELNLSSLELGDSALYFCASSVTGGNTEAFFGQGTRLTVV.

The rearrangement joins TRBV29-1 to TRBJ1-2; 8 nucleotides align to TRBD1. Germline CDR1 reads SQVTM; CDR2 reads ANQGSEA. V was clipped by 7 bases and J by 3 bases; unmatched bases: 7. There are 13 residues in the CDR3. This chain's CDR3 is CSAETGEDYGYTF. CDR3 DNA: TGCAGCGCCGAGACAGGGGAGGACTATGGCTACACCTTC.

The chain links TRBV7-8 to TRBJ2-5; D is unresolved. The CDR3 is 14 residues long. CDR1 is SGHVS and CDR2 is FQNEAQ in the germline V gene. Trimming stripped 3 bases from V and 1 base from J, with 9 bases between. CDR3 region: CASSFLIVQETQYF. Here the CDR3 DNA reads TGTGCCAGCAGCTTTCTCATAGTCCAAGAGACCCAGTACTTC.

This clone is termed medium-sized (0.01 to 0.1%). The chain joins TRBV25-1 to TRBJ2-7, with TRBD2 matching 15 bases. V was clipped by 3 bases and J by 5 bases; unmatched bases: 11. This CDR3 contains 18 residues. In germline, CDR1 is MGHDK, CDR2 SYGVNS. The CDR3 reads CASSDGGLAGGRDHEQYF. CDR3 DNA sequence: TGTGCCAGCAGTGATGGAGGACTAGCGGGGGGGCGGGACCACGAGCAGTACTTC.

This clone was counted a single time. The rearrangement links TRBV9 to TRBJ1-2; 11 nucleotides line up with TRBD1. Germline V gives CDR1 SGDLS, CDR2 YYNGEE. Trimming removed 3 bases from V and 3 bases from J; junction bases left unmatched: 4. This CDR3 contains 15 residues. The CDR3 protein is CASSERTGGYYGYTF. The CDR3 bases are TGTGCCAGCAGCGAGAGGACAGGGGGCTACTATGGCTACACCTTC.

The J gene is TRBJ1-2, the V gene TRBV2; a possible D gene is TRBD1 (5 bases). CDR1 and CDR2 from the germline V gene are SNHLY and FYNNEI. The CDR3 is 13 amino acids. Trimming took 2 bases from V and 2 from J, leaving 6 bases between them. CDR3 amino acids: CASSESGNYGYTF. The CDR3 nucleotides are TGTGCCAGCAGTGAATCAGGGAACTATGGCTACACCTTC.

The rearrangement links TRBV9 to TRBJ2-1; TRBD2 matches 8 bases. The CDR3 length is 17 residues. The germline CDR1 and CDR2 sequences are SGDLS and YYNGEE. The V gene end was trimmed by 1 base and the J gene end by 6 bases; junction bases not matched to a gene: 12. The CDR3 nucleotides are TGTGCCAGCAGCGTAAGGCAAGATGTGCTAGCGGGCAATGAGCAGTTCTTC. It yields the protein CASSVRQDVLAGNEQFF.

This chain links TRBV19 with TRBJ2-1; D remains unclear. The CDR3 extends over 15 amino acids. CDR1 and CDR2 from the germline V gene are LNHDA and SQIVND (reference sequence). V lost 5 bases and J lost 2, with 13 bases in between. The chain's CDR3 is CASSSGRSAYNEQFF. CDR3 nucleotide sequence: TGTGCCAGTAGTTCAGGCAGATCAGCCTACAATGAGCAGTTCTTC.

This clone was observed once. Here the CDR3 reads CASSVTAGVSYEQYF. CDR3 nucleotide sequence: TGTGCCAGCTCCGTTACAGCGGGAGTCTCCTACGAGCAGTACTTC. The chain couples TRBV11-2 to TRBJ2-7; 8 bases match TRBD2. The CDR3 extends over 15 amino acids. V trimming: 8 bases; J trimming: 0 bases; junction bases outside the gene matches: 9. Germline values: CDR1 SGHAT, CDR2 FQNNGV.

The chain employs TRBV29-1 and TRBJ2-7, with TRBD1 identical over 9 bases. The germline gives CDR1 SQVTM, CDR2 ANQGSEA. Trimming took 7 bases from V and 2 from J; bases not matched to a gene: 6. This CDR3 is 13 amino acids long. The CDR3 DNA reads as TGCAGCGGCAGGACAGGGGAGACCTACGAGCAGTACTTC. Translation: CSGRTGETYEQYF.

This chain connects TRBV29-1 to TRBJ1-5; D unresolved. Looked up from germline, CDR1 is SQVTM and CDR2 is ANQGSEA. The germline V and J ends were trimmed by 5 bases and 6 bases, with 17 bases remaining between them. This CDR3 is built from 14 residues. CDR3 residues: CSVLLSKPGQPQHF. CDR3 coding DNA: TGCAGCGTTCTCCTATCAAAGCCAGGTCAGCCCCAGCATTTT.

The CDR3 DNA follows: TGCGCCAGCAGCCCCCCTGGTGCGCGGGGGGCAACGCAGCAGTACTTC. It specifies CASSPPGARGATQQYF. The chain links TRBV5-1 to TRBJ2-7, with 8 bases matching TRBD2. The V segment lost 4 bases and the J segment 8 bases; nucleotides outside the gene matches: 17. The CDR3 extends over 16 amino acids. Germline lookup yields CDR1 SGHRS and CDR2 YFSETQ.

J is TRBJ2-4 and V is TRBV7-9, with TRBD2 matching over 16 bases. Germline loops: CDR1 SEHNR, CDR2 FQNEAQ (reference sequence). The V gene end was trimmed by 8 bases and the J gene end by 5 bases; junction bases not matched to a gene: 0. This CDR3 has 14 residues. In DNA, the CDR3 is TGTGCCAGCGGGACTAGCGGGGGGGAAAACATTCAGTACTTC. Protein product: CASGTSGGENIQYF. Full variable domain (rest looked up from reference TRBV7-9 and TRBJ2-4): DTGVSQNPRHKITKRGQNVTFRCDPISEHNRLYWYRQTLGQGPEFLTYFQNEAQLEKSRLLSDRFSAERPKGSFSTLEIQRTEQGDSAMYLCASGTSGGENIQYFGAGTRLSVL.

The gene calls are TRBV9 and TRBJ2-7, with 8 positions matching TRBD1. V gave up 1 base and J gave up 5 bases; unmatched junction bases: 8. The CDR3 loop spans 15 amino acids. The germline V gene encodes CDR1 SGDLS and CDR2 YYNGEE. CDR3 coding DNA: TGTGCCAGCAGCGTATTTGGGACAGGAGACGACGAGCAGTACTTC. It codes for CASSVFGTGDDEQYF.

The chain is built from TRBV5-1 and TRBJ1-2, with D maybe TRBD1 (5 bases). The CDR3 extends over 16 amino acids. V lost 1 base and J 6 bases, leaving 19 bases between the germline ends. Germline CDR1 and CDR2: SGHRS and YFSETQ. CDR3 sequence: CASSLSPGWNPDGYTF. CDR3 nucleotide sequence: TGCGCCAGCAGCTTGAGTCCAGGGTGGAATCCAGATGGCTACACCTTC.

The chain carries TRBV9 and TRBJ1-1; 9 positions agree with TRBD1. The CDR3 covers 19 residues. Trimming removed 4 bases from V and 0 bases from J; junction bases left unmatched: 16. CDR1 is SGDLS and CDR2 is YYNGEE in the germline V gene. CDR3 protein: CASSPRDRASVFMNTEAFF. In DNA form, the CDR3 reads TGTGCCAGCAGCCCCCGGGACAGGGCATCTGTTTTTATGAACACTGAAGCTTTCTTT.

This clone occurred once. This chain links TRBV6-1 with TRBJ1-6; D is undetermined. V lost 2 bases and J lost 0, with 14 bases in between. CDR3 length: 18 residues. Germline V gene lookup returns CDR1 MNHNS and CDR2 SASEGT. The CDR3 sequence is CASSEYPQWSSYNSPLHF. In DNA, the CDR3 is TGTGCCAGCAGTGAATACCCCCAGTGGAGCTCCTATAATTCACCCCTCCACTTT.

The rearrangement uses TRBV9 and TRBJ1-1, with D possibly TRBD1 on 5 matching bases. Germline CDR1 and CDR2: SGDLS and YYNGEE. V lost 0 bases, J lost 3 bases, and 15 bases lay in between. The CDR3 consists of 16 residues. CDR3 residues: CASSVGAGPVDTEAFF. The CDR3 DNA sequence: TGTGCCAGCAGCGTAGGCGCAGGGCCTGTAGACACTGAAGCTTTCTTT.

Concerning this clone: An end of the junction differs from the germline gene, which may be a read error. The same CDR3 is also encoded by other DNA sequences in this sample. DNA for the CDR3: TGTGCCAGCAGTGAAGGACTAGCGGGTCCCAAAAACATCCAGTACTTC. It translates to CASSEGLAGPKNIQYF. V is TRBV2 and J is TRBJ2-4; 10 nucleotides align to TRBD2. CDR1 and CDR2 from the germline V gene are SNHLY and FYNNEI. CDR3 size: 16 residues. The whole variable domain, filled in from reference TRBV2 and TRBJ2-4, reads EPEVTQTPSHQVTQMGQEVILRCVPISNHLYFYWYRQILGQKVEFLVSFYNNEISEKSEIFDDQFSVERPDGSNFTLKIRSTKLEDSAMYFCASSEGLAGPKNIQYFGAGTRLSVL.

CDR3 nucleotides: TGTGCCAGCAGTGAATGGGAGTATGGCTACACCTTC. This codes for CASSEWEYGYTF. The chain employs TRBV2 and TRBJ1-2; no firm D call. This CDR3 spans 12 amino acids. V was pared by 2 bases and J by 5 bases, with 6 bases between. Per the germline V gene, CDR1 is SNHLY and CDR2 is FYNNEI.

The chain combines TRBV19 with TRBJ1-4; D remains unclear. Between the trimmed V and J ends, which lost 7 bases and 0 bases, there was a span of 9 bases. The CDR3 length is 14 residues. CDR1 and CDR2 from the germline V gene are LNHDA and SQIVND (reference sequence). CDR3 in amino acids: CASKLGATNEKLFF. The CDR3 coding sequence is TGTGCCAGTAAGTTGGGCGCAACTAATGAAAAACTGTTTTTT.

The genes are TRBV6-1 and TRBJ1-1, with 7 bases fitting TRBD1. With V trimmed by 7 bases and J by 0 bases, 5 bases remained unmatched. The CDR3 contains 14 residues. CDR1 and CDR2 (germline): MNHNS, SASEGT. The CDR3 is CASTPDRLNTEAFF. The CDR3 DNA sequence: TGTGCCAGCACTCCGGACAGGCTGAACACTGAAGCTTTCTTT.

The V gene is TRBV19, the J gene TRBJ1-2; a possible D gene is TRBD1 (6 bases). This CDR3 has 15 residues. The V end was cut by 0 bases, the J end by 3 bases, with 11 bases between. From germline, CDR1 is LNHDA and CDR2 SQIVND (reference sequence). The CDR3 protein is CASSIEGQGHYGYTF. The CDR3 nucleotides are TGTGCCAGTAGTATAGAAGGTCAGGGGCACTATGGCTACACCTTC. Using reference TRBV19 and TRBJ1-2 for the parts outside the CDR3, the full variable domain is DGGITQSPKYLFRKEGQNVTLSCEQNLNHDAMYWYRQDPGQGLRLIYYSQIVNDFQKGDIAEGYSVSREKKESFPLTVTSAQKNPTAFYLCASSIEGQGHYGYTFGSGTRLTVV.

The chain links TRBV9 to TRBJ1-5; 11 bases agree with TRBD1. CDR1 and CDR2 from the germline V gene are SGDLS and YYNGEE. The trim removed 4 bases at V and 2 bases at J, leaving 14 bases unmatched. The CDR3 contains 19 residues. The CDR3 DNA reads TGTGCCAGCAGCCCATTGGACAGGGGGCAAAAAAATCGCAATCAGCCCCAGCATTTT. Its translation is CASSPLDRGQKNRNQPQHF.